Detailed here is one T cell receptor beta chain. With V trimmed by 6 bases and J by 4 bases, 8 bases remained unmatched. From germline, CDR1 is LNHDA and CDR2 SQIVND (reference sequence). This CDR3 comprises 15 residues. The sample is drawn from a study of long-term antiretroviral therapy in people with HIV. The libraries were made with immunoSEQ v3.0 at survey level. Only in-frame clones appear in the TCRdb table, and some are missing; sequencing was by immunoSEQ multiplex PCR. The sample carries tens of thousands of clones, more than 70% recorded once. The TCR comes from a woman between 40 and 55 years old with HIV. This specimen was unsorted PBMCs, taken about 21 months before starting antiretroviral therapy. This chain joins TRBV19 and TRBJ2-5, with 10 bases that match TRBD2. The CDR3, as DNA: TGTGCCAGTAGGCCGGGACTAGCGAGTCCAGAGACCCAGTACTTC. As protein: CASRPGLASPETQYF.